The clone carrying this TCR beta chain was recorded only once. This record comes from a study of cytomegalovirus exposure and HLA in healthy donors. The study drew the donors from its approximately 120-subject validation cohort, separate from the approximately 700-subject first cohort. Generated by immunoSEQ multiplex PCR, the TCRdb table keeps only in-frame clones and is missing some. The data hold under 300,000 clones, with 86% observed a single time. Germline-derived CDR1 and CDR2 are SQVTM and ANQGSEA. The CDR3 totals 15 residues. V lost 4 bases, J lost 4 bases, and 7 bases stayed unmatched. The sample consisted of PBMCs. The rearrangement joins TRBV29-1 to TRBJ2-4; 10 bases align to TRBD2. The clonotype originates from a woman younger than 30 in good health and CMV-seronegative. The CDR3 sequence is CSVGGTSDQKNIQYF. The CDR3 bases are TGCAGCGTTGGTGGGACTAGCGACCAAAAAAACATTCAGTACTTC.